This T cell receptor beta chain was identified in a study of blood T cells in healthy people across ages. Notes on the study in general: Measured against age, TCR beta diversity per million T cells decreased in a roughly linear manner. The donors' CMV status was not determined, possibly confounding changes in expanded clonotypes.

This clonotype was seen many times. As yet, its antigen is unknown. Healthy Caucasian individuals from Russia aged roughly 6 to 90 served as donors. Trimming left V 1 base short and J 2 bases short, with 9 bases between. The CDR3 spans 14 residues. Germline V gene sequence: CDR1 LGHNA, CDR2 YNFKEQ. With a J-beta primer mix and a sample-barcoded 5' primer, a second PCR ran roughly 6 to 11 cycles. Each cDNA molecule was tagged by a template-switch adaptor that had 12 random nucleotides. Each CDR3 protein gets one entry after TCRdb re-called the 5' RACE reads with MiXCR. The sample includes around 1,500,000 distinct CDR3 sequences, 42% of them seen just once.

Material for sequencing was blood. The V and J genes are TRBV4-2 and TRBJ2-7, with D possibly being TRBD2 (5 bases). This receptor was taken from a woman aged 18-35 years in good health. DNA of the CDR3: TGTGCCAGCAGCCAAGGGGCGGGTACCTACGAGCAGTACTTC. Its translation is CASSQGAGTYEQYF.